The clone carrying this T cell receptor beta chain was seen ten or more times. Its antigen is not known. Each CDR3 protein is one row after TCRdb ran MiXCR on the 5' RACE reads. The sample gives around 160,000 distinct CDR3 sequences, roughly 3.5% of which show up once; around 8% is in the top ten. This entry is derived from a study of identical twins. Overall study findings and caveats: Insertions were reduced in abundant cord blood beta clonotypes but not in memory repertoires. Invariant populations such as MAIT and iNKT cells could partly muddle zero-insertion analyses. Conclusions were drawn cross-sectionally by statistical analysis, without following the same donors.

V lost 6 bases and J lost 4, with 22 bases in between. The germline gives CDR1 SQVTM, CDR2 ANQGSEA. The CDR3 spans 16 residues. The sample was memory T cells sorted from blood. The chain links TRBV29-1 to TRBJ2-1; D is unclear. This sequence originates from a man aged 18 to 35 in good health. The DNA of the CDR3 is TGCAGCGTGGATATCCTTGGCGGTTCATATTACAATGAGCAGTTCTTC. This gives the protein CSVDILGGSYYNEQFF.